This is a list of T cell receptor beta chains from one sample in a study of T-cell memory formation after mild COVID-19. TCRdb re-called the 5' RACE reads with MiXCR, one entry per CDR3 protein. The sample contains a few hundred thousand distinct CDR3 sequences, about 20% of which appear only once. The sequenced sample was PBMCs or a T cell subset sorted from them (not recorded which). The origin of the receptors is an adult woman who had mild COVID-19 (a few samples of this study predate the infection). Cell type and time point are not known. Both conserved end residues are part of each CDR3. The D gene is left open where the match is weak. Expanded clones are given a class, and other clones once, few, many or no size at all.

J gene: TRBJ1-1; D gene: NA; V gene: TRBV19; clone size: NA; CDR3 DNA: TGTGCCAGTCGAAGAGGGGACGTTGGCACTGAAGCTTTCTTT; CDR3 protein: CASRRGDVGTEAFF
J gene: TRBJ2-3; D gene: NA; V gene: TRBV7-9; clone size: NA; CDR3 DNA: TGTGCCAGCAGCTCCAACCGGGACTCCCCGCAGTATTTT; CDR3 protein: CASSSNRDSPQYF
J gene: TRBJ2-5; D gene: TRBD2; V gene: TRBV24-1; clone size: once; CDR3 DNA: TGTGCCACCAGCTCAAGCGGGGCAAAAGAGACCCAGTACTTC; CDR3 protein: CATSSSGAKETQYF
J gene: TRBJ2-2; D gene: TRBD1; V gene: TRBV5-1; clone size: many; CDR3 DNA: TGCGCCAGCAGCCCGGGACAGGGGGCAACCGGGGAGCTGTTTTTT; CDR3 protein: CASSPGQGATGELFF
J gene: TRBJ2-3; D gene: TRBD2; V gene: TRBV4-1; clone size: once; CDR3 DNA: TGCGCCAGCAGCCAGGTACTAGCGGGAGTCTTTTTCGATACGCAGTATTTT; CDR3 protein: CASSQVLAGVFFDTQYF
J gene: TRBJ2-5; D gene: NA; V gene: TRBV5-1; clone size: NA; CDR3 DNA: TGCGCCAGCAACCCTGGGTCCCTCAGGGAGACCCAGTACTTC; CDR3 protein: CASNPGSLRETQYF
J gene: TRBJ2-3; D gene: TRBD1; V gene: TRBV10-3; clone size: few; CDR3 DNA: TGTGCCATCAGTGAGTCGACAGGGGGACCAGATACGCAGTATTTT; CDR3 protein: CAISESTGGPDTQYF
J gene: TRBJ2-2; D gene: NA; V gene: TRBV5-6; clone size: NA; CDR3 DNA: TGTGCCAGCAGCTTGATGATGGGGCTGAACACCGGGGAGCTGTTTTTT; CDR3 protein: CASSLMMGLNTGELFF
J gene: TRBJ2-7; D gene: TRBD1; V gene: TRBV13; clone size: NA; CDR3 DNA: TGTGCCAGCAGCTCCCGACAGGGGTCCCCCGAGCAGTACTTC; CDR3 protein: CASSSRQGSPEQYF
J gene: TRBJ2-2; D gene: NA; V gene: TRBV24-1; clone size: NA; CDR3 DNA: TGTGCCACCGCGGAGGATTCCAAGCGGACCGGGGAGCTGTTTTTT; CDR3 protein: CATAEDSKRTGELFF